The next 11 T cell receptor beta chains were all read from a single sample in a study of T-cell reconstitution after alpha-beta-depleted transplantation in children. Preparation of the TCRbeta library involved a method that used unique molecular identifiers. MiXCR was run by TCRdb on the PCR reads, yielding one entry per CDR3 protein. The sample holds fewer than 550,000 distinct CDR3 sequences, approximately 11% seen once. The material was PBMCs from the stem cell graft donor, obtained from the stem cell graft. These receptors were obtained from a human donor who donated a stem cell graft to a child with acute myeloid leukemia.

This clonotype was counted between two and nine times. This rearrangement joins TRBV29-1 to TRBJ1-2; maybe TRBD1 (5 bases). The germline gives CDR1 SQVTM, CDR2 ANQGSEA. V lost 6 bases and J 9 bases, leaving 17 bases between the germline ends. The CDR3 has 12 amino acids. CDR3 sequence (DNA): TGCAGCGTCGACCCGAGGGGAAATCGCTACACCTTC. It is translated as CSVDPRGNRYTF.

The table lists this clonotype with a few counts. The CDR3 nucleotides read TGTGCCATCAGTGAGAGGGGGGGGGGCGAGACCCAGTACTTC. Its protein is CAISERGGGETQYF. The rearrangement joins TRBV10-3 to TRBJ2-5, with D possibly TRBD2 on 7 matching bases. V shed 2 bases and J shed 5 bases, with 12 bases lying between them. Germline loops: CDR1 ENHRY, CDR2 SYGVKD. This CDR3 region has 14 residues.

The CDR3 bases are TGTGCCAGCAGCCGCCGGGGGGTGTTGGAGACCCAGTACTTC. Translation gives CASSRRGVLETQYF. The gene calls are TRBV5-4 and TRBJ2-5, with 7 bases matching TRBD2. The V segment lost 4 bases and the J segment 5 bases; nucleotides outside the gene matches: 8. Germline V CDR1 and CDR2: SGHNT, YYREEE (reference sequence). CDR3 length: 14 amino acids.

The rearrangement joins TRBV9 to TRBJ2-3; D unclear. Germline V CDR1 and CDR2: SGDLS, YYNGEE. CDR3 length: 15 amino acids. V shed 4 bases and J shed 0 bases, with 12 bases lying between them. This chain's CDR3 is CASSPSAASTDTQYF. The CDR3 bases are TGTGCCAGCAGCCCCTCGGCGGCGAGCACAGATACGCAGTATTTT.

This clonotype was counted only a few times. The chain has TRBV29-1 and TRBJ2-2; 8 bases are a match to TRBD1. Trimming cost V 1 base and J 7 bases; bases outside gene matches: 5. CDR3 size: 14 residues. Germline lookup yields CDR1 SQVTM and CDR2 ANQGSEA. CDR3 DNA: TGCAGCGTTGAAGTCAGGGGGCTTCACGGGGAGCTGTTTTTT. Protein: CSVEVRGLHGELFF.

This clonotype was counted between two and nine times. V is TRBV5-6 and J is TRBJ1-1; D is perhaps TRBD1 (5 bases). The germline V and J ends were trimmed by 4 bases and 7 bases, with 11 bases remaining between them. CDR1 and CDR2 (germline): SGHDT, YYEEEE. The CDR3 loop spans 12 amino acids. For the CDR3, the DNA is TGTGCCAGCAGCGAACAGGTGGGTGAAGCTTTCTTT. As protein: CASSEQVGEAFF. Drawing the rest from reference TRBV5-6 and TRBJ1-1, the complete variable domain is DAGVTQSPTHLIKTRGQQVTLRCSPKSGHDTVSWYQQALGQGPQFIFQYYEEEERQRGNFPDRFSGHQFPNYSSELNVNALLLGDSALYLCASSEQVGEAFFGQGTRLTVV.

This clonotype was observed a few times. The V and J genes are TRBV2 and TRBJ2-3; a weak D match, TRBD2 (6 bases). Germline CDR1 is SNHLY and CDR2 is FYNNEI. This CDR3 comprises 18 residues. The V end lost 3 bases, the J end lost 2 bases, and 21 bases lay between the germline ends. The CDR3 bases are TGTGCCAGCAGTGAGCTTTGGGGCGGGACCTCCTACACAGATACGCAGTATTTT. It translates to CASSELWGGTSYTDTQYF. Full variable domain (outside the CDR3, taken from reference TRBV2 and TRBJ2-3): EPEVTQTPSHQVTQMGQEVILRCVPISNHLYFYWYRQILGQKVEFLVSFYNNEISEKSEIFDDQFSVERPDGSNFTLKIRSTKLEDSAMYFCASSELWGGTSYTDTQYFGPGTRLTVL.

In this sample, this clonotype turned up a few times. The chain carries TRBV2 and TRBJ1-2; D unresolved. The CDR3 loop spans 12 amino acids. V lost 6 bases and J 8 bases, leaving 13 bases between the germline ends. Germline V gene data show CDR1 as SNHLY and CDR2 as FYNNEI. The CDR3 DNA reads as TGTGCCAGCAGGGTGGCAATGGAGGGCTACACCTTC. This encodes CASRVAMEGYTF. The whole variable domain, filled in from reference TRBV2 and TRBJ1-2, reads EPEVTQTPSHQVTQMGQEVILRCVPISNHLYFYWYRQILGQKVEFLVSFYNNEISEKSEIFDDQFSVERPDGSNFTLKIRSTKLEDSAMYFCASRVAMEGYTFGSGTRLTVV.

The chain combines TRBV18 with TRBJ2-7, with 9 bases fitting TRBD1. V gave up 5 bases and J gave up 0 bases; unmatched junction bases: 5. Germline CDR1 is KGHSH and CDR2 is LQKENI. The CDR3 has 15 residues. CDR3 bases: TGTGCCAGCTCAGAACAGGGGGCTGGCTCCTACGAGCAGTACTTC. Translating it yields CASSEQGAGSYEQYF.

V gene TRBV12-3 or TRBV12-4 combines with J gene TRBJ1-1; TRBD1 is a possible D gene (5 bases). V lost 2 bases to trimming and J lost 1 base, with 11 bases between them. This CDR3 contains 15 residues. In DNA form, the CDR3 reads TGTGCCAGCAGTTTAATCGGGACTACGAACACTGAAGCTTTCTTT. This gives the protein CASSLIGTTNTEAFF.

The table lists this clonotype with many counts. The genes are TRBV7-2 and TRBJ1-1; perhaps TRBD1 as D (5 bases). CDR1 and CDR2 from the germline V gene are SGHTA and FQGNSA. With 5 bases removed from V and 0 bases from J, the gap between germline ends came to 22 bases. The CDR3 sequence is 18 residues long. The CDR3 reads CASSLGGFRGGLNTEAFF. CDR3 nucleotides: TGTGCCAGCAGCCTAGGCGGATTTAGGGGCGGACTGAACACTGAAGCTTTCTTT. Drawing the rest from reference TRBV7-2 and TRBJ1-1, the complete variable domain is GAGVSQSPSNKVTEKGKDVELRCDPISGHTALYWYRQSLGQGLEFLIYFQGNSAPDKSGLPSDRFSAERTGGSVSTLTIQRTQQEDSAVYLCASSLGGFRGGLNTEAFFGQGTRLTVV.